This is a list of T cell receptor beta chains from one sample in a study of cytomegalovirus exposure and HLA in healthy donors. This table comes from immunoSEQ multiplex PCR, and its TCRdb copy is limited to in-frame clones, with some not included. The table has roughly 180,000 clones, about 80% seen once. Sequences were obtained from PBMCs. These TCRs come from a man under 40 in good health and CMV-seronegative. The CDR3 runs from the conserved cysteine through the conserved F or W. The order of the fields is V gene, J gene, clone size, D gene, CDR3 DNA, CDR3 protein. D genes are given only for firm matches. The listing skips clone size in some rows; elsewhere it reads once, few, many or a size class.

V: TRBV30; J: TRBJ2-7; size: .; D: .; DNA: TGTGCCTGGAGCCTCCGGGGAGCGCGGGTCTACGAGCAGTACTTC; CDR3: CAWSLRGARVYEQYF
V: TRBV2; J: TRBJ2-5; size: .; D: TRBD1; DNA: TGTGCCAGCAGTAGAGACAGGGGGCCAGGGGAGACCCAGTACTTC; CDR3: CASSRDRGPGETQYF
V: TRBV19; J: TRBJ2-1; size: .; D: .; DNA: TGTGCCAGTAGTTCGACTACTGGATCGGCCGCTGAGCAGTTCTTC; CDR3: CASSSTTGSAAEQFF
V: TRBV19; J: TRBJ2-3; size: .; D: .; DNA: TGTGCCAGTAGTCTTCATTTCTCTAAACTCGAGGCTAGCACAGATACGCAGTATTTT; CDR3: CASSLHFSKLEASTDTQYF
V: TRBV7-2; J: TRBJ2-5; size: .; D: TRBD2; DNA: TGTGCCAGCAGCTTAGGCGGGGGACAAGAGACCCAGTACTTC; CDR3: CASSLGGGQETQYF
V: TRBV15; J: TRBJ2-5; size: .; D: .; DNA: TGTGCCACCTCCCTACTCCGGTTACTTCCAGAGACCCAGTACTTC; CDR3: CATSLLRLLPETQYF
V: TRBV2; J: TRBJ2-7; size: .; D: .; DNA: TGTGCCAGCAGTTTCAAGGGAGGACCCCCTTACGAGCAGTACTTC; CDR3: CASSFKGGPPYEQYF
V: TRBV18; J: TRBJ1-5; size: once; D: .; DNA: TGTGCCAGCTCACCACGGGACAACTTCCTTCAGCCCCAGCATTTT; CDR3: CASSPRDNFLQPQHF
V: TRBV9; J: TRBJ2-5; size: .; D: .; DNA: TGTGCCAGCAGCGTAGGGAATTCGGGACTCAAGGAGCCCCAGTACTTC; CDR3: CASSVGNSGLKEPQYF
V: TRBV27; J: TRBJ2-7; size: .; D: .; DNA: TGTGCCAGCAGTCCCCCGTACCGGGTCCACGAGCAGTACTTC; CDR3: CASSPPYRVHEQYF
V: TRBV27; J: TRBJ2-7; size: once; D: .; DNA: TGTGCCAGCAGTTTATTTGCGCAGGCTGCTTACGATGCGCAGTACTTC; CDR3: CASSLFAQAAYDAQYF
V: TRBV7-2; J: TRBJ1-2; size: .; D: .; DNA: TGTGCCAGCAGCTCGACTACGGACTATGGCTACACCTTC; CDR3: CASSSTTDYGYTF
V: TRBV19; J: TRBJ1-5; size: .; D: TRBD1; DNA: TGTGCCACACAGGGGACTCGGAGCAATCAGCCCCAGCATTTT; CDR3: CATQGTRSNQPQHF
V: TRBV6-1; J: TRBJ1-3; size: once; D: .; DNA: TGTGCCAGCAGCCAGGGAGGAGGCTCTGGAAACACCATATATTTT; CDR3: CASSQGGGSGNTIYF
V: TRBV7-7; J: TRBJ2-5; size: .; D: .; DNA: TGTGCTCGCGTAGGGGCCCCCGAGGAGACCCAGTACTTC; CDR3: CARVGAPEETQYF
V: TRBV25-1; J: TRBJ2-3; size: .; D: TRBD1; DNA: TGTGCCAGCAGTGAGGGGAGCGGGACAGGGGTCACAGATACGCAGTATTTT; CDR3: CASSEGSGTGVTDTQYF
V: TRBV5-4; J: TRBJ2-2; size: .; D: .; DNA: TGTGCCAGCAGCTTGGGGTCGGGATACACCGGGGAGCTGTTTTTT; CDR3: CASSLGSGYTGELFF
V: TRBV27; J: TRBJ2-2; size: .; D: .; DNA: TGTGCCAGCAGTCTATTGAGACAGGAGAGTAACACCGGGGAGCTGTTTTTT; CDR3: CASSLLRQESNTGELFF
V: TRBV6-4; J: TRBJ2-7; size: .; D: TRBD1; DNA: TGTGCCAGCAGTGACTCGGACAGGGGCGAGCAGTACTTC; CDR3: CASSDSDRGEQYF
V: TRBV6-5; J: TRBJ2-2; size: .; D: .; DNA: TGTGCCAGCAGGTCACAGGGCTTGAACACCGGGGAGCTGTTTTTT; CDR3: CASRSQGLNTGELFF
V: TRBV6-5; J: TRBJ1-1; size: .; D: .; DNA: TGTGCCAGCAGTTACCAAGTGAGCTTGAACACTGAAGCTTTCTTT; CDR3: CASSYQVSLNTEAFF
V: TRBV6-5; J: TRBJ2-7; size: .; D: TRBD2; DNA: TGTGCCAGCACTCGTGGCGGGAGCTCCTACGAGCAGTACTTC; CDR3: CASTRGGSSYEQYF
V: TRBV4-2; J: TRBJ2-5; size: .; D: TRBD2; DNA: TGTGCCAGCAGCCAAGCGGGACTAGCAACGGAGACCCAGTACTTC; CDR3: CASSQAGLATETQYF
V: TRBV2; J: TRBJ2-7; size: .; D: .; DNA: TGTGCCAGCAGTGAACTTCTAGCGTCGTACGAGCAGTACTTC; CDR3: CASSELLASYEQYF
V: TRBV7-2; J: TRBJ2-1; size: .; D: .; DNA: TGTGCCAGCAGCTTGGCAGGGAACAACAATGAGCAGTTCTTC; CDR3: CASSLAGNNNEQFF
V: TRBV14; J: TRBJ2-7; size: .; D: TRBD2; DNA: TGTGCCAGCAGCGGAGGACTAGTGCAGTACTTC; CDR3: CASSGGLVQYF
V: TRBV30; J: TRBJ2-5; size: .; D: TRBD2; DNA: TGTGCCTGGAGTCCATCGCCGGGACTACTAGAGACCCAGTACTTC; CDR3: CAWSPSPGLLETQYF
V: TRBV6-5; J: TRBJ2-7; size: .; D: .; DNA: TGTGCCAGCAGTTACCGCGTCTGGTACGAGCAGTACTTC; CDR3: CASSYRVWYEQYF
V: TRBV6-6; J: TRBJ1-5; size: .; D: .; DNA: TGTGCCAGCAGACTACAGGCAGGTCAGCCCCAGCATTTT; CDR3: CASRLQAGQPQHF
V: TRBV7-2; J: TRBJ2-3; size: .; D: .; DNA: TGTGCCAGCAGCTCCCTCAGGGCGGGGGCCCGGGATACGCAGTATTTT; CDR3: CASSSLRAGARDTQYF
V: TRBV4-1; J: TRBJ1-5; size: few; D: .; DNA: TGCGCCAGCAGCCAAGTCTACGGTAATCAGCCCCAGCATTTT; CDR3: CASSQVYGNQPQHF
V: TRBV19; J: TRBJ1-5; size: once; D: .; DNA: TGTGCCAGTAGTCCGGGGATTTTACAGCCCCAGCATTTT; CDR3: CASSPGILQPQHF
V: TRBV9; J: TRBJ2-6; size: .; D: TRBD1; DNA: TGTGCCAGCAGCGTAGTATTGGGGACAGCTGGGGCCAACGTCCTGACTTTC; CDR3: CASSVVLGTAGANVLTF
V: TRBV19; J: TRBJ2-1; size: .; D: .; DNA: TGTGCCAGTAGACCAGGGGACAATGAGCAGTTCTTC; CDR3: CASRPGDNEQFF
V: TRBV5-6; J: TRBJ1-6; size: .; D: TRBD1; DNA: TGTGCCAGCAGCTTGGAGGCAGGGGGTAACTCACCCCTCCACTTT; CDR3: CASSLEAGGNSPLHF
V: TRBV19; J: TRBJ2-5; size: once; D: .; DNA: TGTGCCAGTAGTACCGCGGGGTCTCGAGAGACCCAGTACTTC; CDR3: CASSTAGSRETQYF
V: TRBV29-1; J: TRBJ2-5; size: .; D: TRBD2; DNA: TGCAGCGTTGATCTAGCGGGGGAAACCCAGTACTTC; CDR3: CSVDLAGETQYF
V: TRBV7-2; J: TRBJ2-7; size: .; D: TRBD1; DNA: TGTGCCAGCAGCGTAAGGACAGGGAGGTACGAGCAGTACTTC; CDR3: CASSVRTGRYEQYF
V: TRBV10-3; J: TRBJ2-7; size: .; D: TRBD2; DNA: TGTGCCAGTTCCCTAGCGGGGGGGTCCTACGAGCAGTACTTC; CDR3: CASSLAGGSYEQYF
V: TRBV9; J: TRBJ1-4; size: .; D: .; DNA: TGTGCCAGCAGCGGAGAGATACCTAGAGGAGAAAAACTGTTTTTT; CDR3: CASSGEIPRGEKLFF
V: TRBV28; J: TRBJ2-3; size: .; D: TRBD2; DNA: TGTGCCAGCAGTTTGGCTAGCGGGAGAGCGGATACGCAGTATTTT; CDR3: CASSLASGRADTQYF
V: TRBV19; J: TRBJ2-2; size: .; D: TRBD1; DNA: TGTGCCAGTACCGCCCCGGGACAGGGGACCGGGGAGCTGTTTTTT; CDR3: CASTAPGQGTGELFF
V: TRBV7-7; J: TRBJ2-1; size: .; D: .; DNA: TGTGCTAGCAGCTTAGCGGCTAGTGAGATTAATGAGCAGTTCTTC; CDR3: CASSLAASEINEQFF
V: TRBV11-2; J: TRBJ2-7; size: .; D: TRBD2; DNA: TGTGCCAGCAGCTTAGTCGGACTAGCAGACTACGAGCAGTACTTC; CDR3: CASSLVGLADYEQYF
V: TRBV6-5; J: TRBJ2-7; size: .; D: .; DNA: TGTGCCAGCAGTTATGTGCGGGGGCACTACGAGCAGTACTTC; CDR3: CASSYVRGHYEQYF
V: TRBV5-1; J: TRBJ2-1; size: .; D: TRBD1; DNA: TGCGCCAGCAGCGCCCCCGGGACAGGCTCCTACAATGAGCAGTTCTTC; CDR3: CASSAPGTGSYNEQFF
V: TRBV27; J: TRBJ1-1; size: .; D: TRBD1; DNA: TGTGCCAGCAGAGCCGGGACAGGCAACACTGAAGCTTTCTTT; CDR3: CASRAGTGNTEAFF